A single sample is the source of the 25 T cell receptor beta chains below, sequenced in a study of T cell changes during pregnancy in multiple sclerosis. Repertoires were generated with immunoSEQ multiplex PCR, while TCRdb's copy carries only in-frame clones and drops some. The table lists approximately 53,000 clones, around 90% of them singletons, with about 0.6% in the top ten. Sequenced here: CD4+ T cells from peripheral blood mononuclear cells, sampled after pregnancy. These receptors came from a female donor in good health, enrolled as a control in a pregnancy study.

This chain connects TRBV19 to TRBJ1-6; D is perhaps TRBD1 (5 bases). CDR3 size: 16 residues. The V end was cut by 4 bases, the J end by 13 bases, with 23 bases between. Germline V gives CDR1 LNHDA, CDR2 SQIVND (reference sequence). The CDR3 protein is CASSNLGGGGVVPLHF. DNA for the CDR3: TGTGCCAGTAGTAATCTCGGCGGGGGAGGCGTGGTGCCCCTCCACTTT.

The V call is TRBV28, the J call TRBJ2-3, with D possibly TRBD1 on 6 matching bases. V lost 5 bases and J lost 3, with 24 bases in between. CDR3 length: 18 amino acids. Germline loops: CDR1 MDHEN, CDR2 SYDVKM. The chain's CDR3 is CASSLLITYRVLTDTQYF. CDR3 DNA sequence: TGTGCCAGCAGTCTACTCATTACCTACAGGGTTCTTACAGATACGCAGTATTTT. Complete variable domain (other parts from reference TRBV28 and TRBJ2-3): DVKVTQSSRYLVKRTGEKVFLECVQDMDHENMFWYRQDPGLGLRLIYFSYDVKMKEKGDIPEGYSVSREKKERFSLILESASTNQTSMYLCASSLLITYRVLTDTQYFGPGTRLTVL.

The gene calls are TRBV15 and TRBJ2-5; 7 bases map to TRBD2. Germline assignment: CDR1 LNHNV and CDR2 YYDKDF (reference sequence). V dropped 1 base and J dropped 1; count of bases not matched to a gene: 0. The CDR3 has 14 amino acids. CDR3 in amino acids: CATSRGGGQETQYF. The DNA for the CDR3 is TGTGCCACCAGCAGAGGCGGGGGCCAAGAGACCCAGTACTTC.

In its sample, this clone was seen a few times. V gene TRBV18 combines with J gene TRBJ1-4; TRBD1 agrees at 10 bases. Germline CDR1 reads KGHSH; CDR2 reads LQKENI. This CDR3 has 15 amino acids. V lost 5 bases and J lost 5; bases outside the gene matches: 5. The CDR3 DNA reads TGTGCCAGCTCAATCGGACAGGGGGTAAATGAAAAACTGTTTTTT. This translates into CASSIGQGVNEKLFF.

This chain joins TRBV23-1 and TRBJ2-3; maybe TRBD1 (6 bases). TRBV23-1 is sorted into the ORF group, with uncertain function. V shed 0 bases and J shed 1 base, with 20 bases lying between them. The CDR3 loop spans 19 amino acids. The CDR3 region is CASSQSMGANPRRTDTQYF. CDR3 nucleotide sequence: TGCGCCAGCAGTCAATCGATGGGGGCAAACCCGAGACGCACAGATACGCAGTATTTT.

V is TRBV27 and J is TRBJ2-7; 12 nucleotides align to TRBD2. V shed 4 bases, J shed 4 bases, and the junction held 11 bases outside the gene matches. This CDR3 has 17 residues. Germline-derived CDR1 and CDR2 are MNHEY and SMNVEV (reference sequence). The CDR3: CASSSTSSGRGTYEQYF. CDR3 nucleotide sequence: TGTGCCAGCAGTTCCACGTCTAGCGGGAGGGGTACATACGAGCAGTACTTC.

This clone was seen just once. This rearrangement joins TRBV14 to TRBJ1-1; 7 bases match TRBD1. This CDR3 comprises 16 residues. Germline V gene lookup returns CDR1 SGHDN and CDR2 FVKESK. V trimming: 0 bases; J trimming: 1 base; junction bases outside the gene matches: 5. CDR3 in DNA: TGTGCCAGCAGCCAAGACGGGGGGGACAGGAACACTGAAGCTTTCTTT. Encoded protein: CASSQDGGDRNTEAFF.

J is TRBJ2-7 and V is TRBV28; the match to TRBD2 covers 10 bases. Per germline, CDR1 MDHEN and CDR2 SYDVKM. V shed 5 bases, J shed 8 bases, and the junction held 6 bases outside the gene matches. This CDR3 is 13 amino acids long. The CDR3: CASSLSGRHQQYF. CDR3 bases: TGTGCCAGCAGTCTTAGCGGGAGGCATCAGCAGTACTTC.

The V and J genes are TRBV9 and TRBJ2-7, with 14 bases identical to TRBD2. The CDR3 sequence is 16 residues long. V lost 4 bases to trimming and J lost 4 bases; unmatched junction nucleotides: 7. Germline assignment: CDR1 SGDLS and CDR2 YYNGEE. CDR3 in DNA: TGTGCCAGCAGCCCCGGGACTAGCGGGAGTTTGTACGAGCAGTACTTC. It specifies CASSPGTSGSLYEQYF.

Here the CDR3 reads CASSKGQSHEQYF. CDR3 nucleotides: TGTGCCAGCAGTAAGGGACAGTCCCACGAGCAGTACTTC. V and J are TRBV25-1 and TRBJ2-7; 7 bases align to TRBD1. The germline V gene encodes CDR1 MGHDK and CDR2 SYGVNS. V trimming: 5 bases; J trimming: 5 bases; junction bases outside the gene matches: 6. The length of the CDR3 is 13 residues.

The chain joins TRBV5-4 to TRBJ2-3; D is ambiguous. In germline, CDR1 is SGHNT, CDR2 YYREEE (reference sequence). The CDR3 covers 15 residues. Between the trimmed V and J ends, which lost 0 bases and 0 bases, there was a span of 8 bases. The chain's CDR3 is CASSLAPISTDTQYF. The CDR3 nucleotides are TGTGCCAGCAGCTTGGCGCCTATTAGCACAGATACGCAGTATTTT.

Only one count was recorded for this clone. V and J are TRBV9 and TRBJ1-4; weak D call: TRBD1 (6 bases). Per germline, CDR1 SGDLS and CDR2 YYNGEE. There are 14 residues in the CDR3. V was pared by 3 bases and J by 11 bases, with 17 bases between. CDR3 DNA: TGTGCCAGCAGCGCATCAGGGGCGCCGGGGAAACTGTTTTTT. Its translation is CASSASGAPGKLFF.

This clone came up once. V gene TRBV10-1 combines with J gene TRBJ2-2; 9 nucleotides align to TRBD1. Germline V gene data show CDR1 as WNHNN and CDR2 as SYGVQD (reference sequence). The CDR3 extends over 14 amino acids. V gave up 4 bases and J gave up 6 bases; unmatched junction bases: 3. Here the CDR3 reads CASSGQGGSGELFF. The CDR3 DNA reads as TGCGCCAGCAGTGGACAGGGGGGATCCGGGGAGCTGTTTTTT.

The gene calls are TRBV9 and TRBJ2-1; 9 positions agree with TRBD2. This CDR3 is 17 amino acids long. Germline V gene data show CDR1 as SGDLS and CDR2 as YYNGEE. The V and J ends lost 4 bases and 6 bases, in that order; junction bases with no gene match: 14. The CDR3 region has the DNA TGTGCCAGCAGCCCCCGCTCCGGGCTAGCGGGAAGCAATGAGCAGTTCTTC. Translated, it gives CASSPRSGLAGSNEQFF. Based on the CDR3 plus reference TRBV9 and TRBJ2-1, the full variable domain is DSGVTQTPKHLITATGQRVTLRCSPRSGDLSVYWYQQSLDQGLQFLIQYYNGEERAKGNILERFSAQQFPDLHSELNLSSLELGDSALYFCASSPRSGLAGSNEQFFGPGTRLTVL.

The table lists this clone with a few counts. The genes are TRBV6-6 and TRBJ2-6; D is perhaps TRBD2 (5 bases). The V end was cut by 7 bases, the J end by 0 bases, with 10 bases between. CDR1 and CDR2 from the germline V gene are MNHNY and SVGAGI (reference sequence). This CDR3 spans 15 amino acids. The CDR3 bases are TGTGCCAGCATTAGCGCGGACTCTGGGGCCAACGTCCTGACTTTC. Residues: CASISADSGANVLTF.

The chain employs TRBV20-1 and TRBJ1-2; TRBD1 matches at 8 bases. The CDR3 runs to 11 residues. V trimming: 6 bases; J trimming: 7 bases; junction bases outside the gene matches: 4. Looked up from germline, CDR1 is DFQATT and CDR2 is SNEGSKA (reference sequence). The DNA for the CDR3 is TGCAGTGCCATGGACAGGGCTGGCTACACCTTC. Translated, it gives CSAMDRAGYTF.

This chain connects TRBV6-1 to TRBJ2-5; 9 bases align to TRBD2. V dropped 6 bases and J dropped 5; count of bases not matched to a gene: 4. CDR1 is MNHNS, CDR2 SASEGT, per germline. This CDR3 region has 13 residues. The CDR3 nucleotides are TGTGCCAGCAGGCCGACTAGCGGTGAGACCCAGTACTTC. It is translated as CASRPTSGETQYF.

V usage is TRBV7-9 and J usage is TRBJ2-3; tentatively, D is TRBD2 (6 bases). CDR3 length: 16 residues. Trimming shortened V by 5 bases and J by 1 base, and 16 bases separated the two germline ends. Germline V gene sequence: CDR1 SEHNR, CDR2 FQNEAQ (reference sequence). In DNA, the CDR3 is TGTGCCAGCAGCCTTCTAAGTCGCGGGGGCACAGATACGCAGTATTTT. Translated, it gives CASSLLSRGGTDTQYF. Supplemented by reference TRBV7-9 and TRBJ2-3, the full variable domain reads DTGVSQNPRHKITKRGQNVTFRCDPISEHNRLYWYRQTLGQGPEFLTYFQNEAQLEKSRLLSDRFSAERPKGSFSTLEIQRTEQGDSAMYLCASSLLSRGGTDTQYFGPGTRLTVL.

The chain couples TRBV11-2 to TRBJ2-3; TRBD2 matches 7 bases. Germline loops: CDR1 SGHAT, CDR2 FQNNGV. V gave up 5 bases and J gave up 0 bases; unmatched junction bases: 8. This CDR3 contains 16 residues. This CDR3 is CASSERAGISTDTQYF. In DNA form, the CDR3 reads TGTGCCAGCAGCGAACGAGCGGGGATAAGCACAGATACGCAGTATTTT.

The CDR3 DNA is TGTGCCAGTACGGCAGGGAACTATGGCTACACCTTC. It translates to CASTAGNYGYTF. The chain recombines TRBV19 with TRBJ1-2; tentatively, D is TRBD1 (5 bases). Germline values: CDR1 LNHDA, CDR2 SQIVND (reference sequence). This CDR3 comprises 12 residues. V lost 7 bases to trimming and J lost 2 bases, with 8 bases between them.

The V call is TRBV7-9, the J call TRBJ1-2, with D unclear. The CDR3 is 16 amino acids. Germline CDR1 SEHNR, CDR2 FQNEAQ (reference sequence). V lost 1 base and J lost 2, with 14 bases in between. DNA for the CDR3: TGTGCCAGCAGCTTAGGCGTCGGGGAGATAAACTATGGCTACACCTTC. Its translation is CASSLGVGEINYGYTF. The whole variable domain, filled in from reference TRBV7-9 and TRBJ1-2, reads DTGVSQNPRHKITKRGQNVTFRCDPISEHNRLYWYRQTLGQGPEFLTYFQNEAQLEKSRLLSDRFSAERPKGSFSTLEIQRTEQGDSAMYLCASSLGVGEINYGYTFGSGTRLTVV.

This chain links TRBV18 with TRBJ2-5, with 8 positions matching TRBD1. With the DNA end fitting TRBJ2-7 better, the J assignment may be wrong. This CDR3 comprises 14 residues. The V gene's germline CDR1 is KGHSH and CDR2 LQKENI. Written as DNA, the CDR3 is TGTGCCAGCTCACCCGGACAGGGAGCGGCCGAGCAGTACTTC. Protein product: CASSPGQGAAEQYF.

In its sample, this clone was seen a few times. The chain joins TRBV18 to TRBJ1-2; TRBD1 matches at 7 bases. The CDR3 is 16 amino acids. V lost 3 bases and J lost 4; bases outside the gene matches: 11. The germline CDR1 and CDR2 sequences are KGHSH and LQKENI. The CDR3 loop is CASSPSTPGQTYGYTF. DNA of the CDR3: TGTGCCAGCTCACCCTCAACACCGGGACAGACCTATGGCTACACCTTC. Looking up the rest from reference TRBV18 and TRBJ1-2 gives the full variable domain: NAGVMQNPRHLVRRRGQEARLRCSPMKGHSHVYWYRQLPEEGLKFMVYLQKENIIDESGMPKERFSAEFPKEGPSILRIQQVVRGDSAAYFCASSPSTPGQTYGYTFGSGTRLTVV.

The chain carries TRBV5-1 and TRBJ2-1; 7 bases are shared with TRBD2. Germline V gives CDR1 SGHRS, CDR2 YFSETQ. Trimming at V came to 3 bases and at J to 6 bases, leaving 9 bases not matched to a gene. This CDR3 has 15 amino acids. The CDR3 loop reads CASSSLAGAINEQFF. The DNA of the CDR3 is TGCGCCAGCAGCTCCCTTGCGGGAGCGATCAATGAGCAGTTCTTC.

The chain uses TRBV18 and TRBJ2-2; D is unresolved. This CDR3 comprises 16 residues. CDR1 and CDR2 (germline): KGHSH, LQKENI. V was pared by 3 bases and J by 0 bases, with 11 bases between. The CDR3 reads CASSPPGTSNTGELFF. The CDR3 DNA reads TGTGCCAGCTCACCGCCCGGTACCTCGAACACCGGGGAGCTGTTTTTT.